These 25 T cell receptor beta chains originate from one sample sequenced in a study of cytomegalovirus exposure and HLA in healthy donors. Primers included in the PCR were 60 Vbeta and 13 Jbeta primers. Measured with immunoSEQ multiplex PCR; TCRdb has only the in-frame clones, and not every one. The data show 130,000 to 150,000 clones, around 76% seen once. Sequencing was carried out using PBMCs. Source of these receptors: a male donor in good health and CMV-seronegative.

In regard to this clone: The sample carries other DNA sequences with the same CDR3. The chain recombines TRBV7-8 with TRBJ2-2, with D perhaps TRBD2 (5 bases). Germline-derived CDR1 and CDR2 are SGHVS and FQNEAQ. The length of the CDR3 is 15 residues. Deletions cut 5 bases from V and 5 bases from J, with 15 bases between. DNA for the CDR3: TGTGCCAGCAGCCCCCTGTCTAGAGGGACCGGGGAGCTGTTTTTT. Its protein is CASSPLSRGTGELFF.

The chain recombines TRBV4-1 with TRBJ2-5; TRBD1 matches 9 bases. The assigned J gene may be wrong: the sequence end matches TRBJ2-7 better. Germline V gives CDR1 MGHRA, CDR2 YSYEKL. This CDR3 region has 13 residues. CDR3 DNA: TGCGCCAGCAGCATGGGACAGGGATACGAGCAGTACTTC. This encodes CASSMGQGYEQYF.

Concerning this clone: Distinct nucleotide sequences in the sample also encode this CDR3. This chain links TRBV18 with TRBJ1-5, with 9 nucleotides matching TRBD1. V lost 3 bases, J lost 2 bases, and 2 bases stayed unmatched. This CDR3 has 15 amino acids. The V gene's germline CDR1 is KGHSH and CDR2 LQKENI. The CDR3 loop reads CASSPRTGGNQPQHF. CDR3 bases: TGTGCCAGCTCACCCAGGACAGGGGGCAATCAGCCCCAGCATTTT.

J is TRBJ1-2 and V is TRBV6-5; D is uncertain. The CDR3 extends over 13 amino acids. V gave up 0 bases and J gave up 4 bases, with 6 bases separating them. CDR1 and CDR2 from the germline V gene are MNHEY and SVGAGI. DNA for the CDR3: TGTGCCAGCAGTTACTCAATCAGCTATGGCTACACCTTC. This encodes CASSYSISYGYTF.

The V call is TRBV5-4, the J call TRBJ2-1, with TRBD2 matching over 11 bases. The CDR3 spans 16 residues. Trimming cost V 0 bases and J 7 bases; bases outside gene matches: 6. Germline V CDR1 and CDR2: SGHNT, YYREEE (reference sequence). As DNA, the CDR3 is TGTGCCAGCAGCTTGGGGCTAGCGGGGGGCCTGAATGAGCAGTTCTTC. Encoded protein: CASSLGLAGGLNEQFF.

The genes are TRBV5-1 and TRBJ1-1, with TRBD1 identical over 7 bases. Trimming at V came to 2 bases and at J to 1 base, leaving 5 bases not matched to a gene. Germline V gives CDR1 SGHRS, CDR2 YFSETQ. The length of the CDR3 is 15 residues. The CDR3 loop is CASSFAGQANTEAFF. The CDR3 nucleotides read TGCGCCAGCAGCTTCGCTGGACAGGCGAACACTGAAGCTTTCTTT.

The genes are TRBV19 and TRBJ1-5; 8 nucleotides align to TRBD1. This CDR3 spans 14 amino acids. V lost 8 bases, J lost 3 bases, and 6 bases stayed unmatched. The germline V gene encodes CDR1 LNHDA and CDR2 SQIVND (reference sequence). The CDR3 region is CASATGDNNQPQHF. CDR3 DNA sequence: TGTGCCAGTGCGACAGGGGACAACAATCAGCCCCAGCATTTT.

The chain has TRBV11-2 and TRBJ1-2; 8 bases line up with TRBD1. V dropped 2 bases and J dropped 8; count of bases not matched to a gene: 1. This CDR3 spans 12 amino acids. Germline CDR1 reads SGHAT; CDR2 reads FQNNGV. The CDR3, as DNA: TGTGCCAGCAGCTTACAGGGGGCGGGCTACACCTTC. Its translation is CASSLQGAGYTF.

As for this clone: Other DNA variants within this sample encode the same CDR3. The V and J genes are TRBV5-4 and TRBJ2-3, with 8 bases matching TRBD1. J lost 1 base, V lost 3 bases, and 7 bases had no gene match. The CDR3 spans 16 residues. From germline, CDR1 is SGHNT and CDR2 YYREEE (reference sequence). DNA for the CDR3: TGTGCCAGCAGCTCTGGACAGGGTGGACGCACAGATACGCAGTATTTT. It translates to CASSSGQGGRTDTQYF.

This clone was seen a handful of times. The chain is built from TRBV4-2 and TRBJ1-1, with D possibly matching TRBD1 (5 bases). From germline, CDR1 is LGHNA and CDR2 YNFKEQ. This CDR3 comprises 16 residues. V was clipped by 4 bases and J by 3 bases, with 18 bases between them. CDR3 coding DNA: TGTGCCAGCAGCCGGCTGGAGGGGATAGGGGACACTGAAGCTTTCTTT. Encoded protein: CASSRLEGIGDTEAFF.

The chain carries TRBV29-1 and TRBJ2-1; TRBD1 matches 11 bases. V lost 8 bases, J lost 4 bases, and 4 bases stayed unmatched. CDR1 is SQVTM, CDR2 ANQGSEA, per germline. The CDR3 covers 13 residues. The CDR3 sequence: CSTGTGGYNEQFF. The CDR3 nucleotides read TGCAGCACCGGGACAGGGGGATACAATGAGCAGTTCTTC.

The chain combines TRBV15 with TRBJ1-2; D unresolved. V was clipped by 2 bases and J by 5 bases, with 6 bases between them. The CDR3 runs to 12 residues. CDR1 LNHNV and CDR2 YYDKDF come from the germline V gene (reference sequence). The CDR3 nucleotides are TGTGCCACCAGCAGACAGGCTTATGGCTACACCTTC. Protein sequence: CATSRQAYGYTF.

The chain links TRBV19 to TRBJ2-7; 11 bases fit TRBD2. The CDR3 runs to 15 residues. J lost 4 bases, V lost 5 bases, and 7 bases had no gene match. Per germline, CDR1 LNHDA and CDR2 SQIVND (reference sequence). CDR3 in amino acids: CASSPSSGGTYEQYF. DNA for the CDR3: TGTGCCAGTAGTCCATCTAGCGGGGGGACATACGAGCAGTACTTC. The complete variable domain, with remaining parts taken from reference TRBV19 and TRBJ2-7, reads DGGITQSPKYLFRKEGQNVTLSCEQNLNHDAMYWYRQDPGQGLRLIYYSQIVNDFQKGDIAEGYSVSREKKESFPLTVTSAQKNPTAFYLCASSPSSGGTYEQYFGPGTRLTVT.

The V gene is TRBV6-1, the J gene TRBJ1-2; D is uncertain. V lost 1 base and J 8 bases, leaving 14 bases between the germline ends. Germline CDR1 reads MNHNS; CDR2 reads SASEGT. The CDR3 spans 14 residues. CDR3 region: CASSEERGLDGYTF. The CDR3 DNA reads TGTGCCAGCAGTGAAGAACGAGGGTTAGACGGCTACACCTTC.

The chain has TRBV27 and TRBJ1-2, with no clear D. The CDR3 extends over 16 amino acids. Trimming removed 5 bases from V and 8 bases from J, with 24 bases in between. Germline assignment: CDR1 MNHEY and CDR2 SMNVEV (reference sequence). The CDR3 is CASSLVGRTGIMGYTF. CDR3 nucleotides: TGTGCCAGCAGTCTCGTCGGGCGGACGGGGATCATGGGCTACACCTTC.

This clone is a singleton in its sample. The gene calls are TRBV14 and TRBJ1-1; D unclear. Germline CDR1 is SGHDN and CDR2 is FVKESK. CDR3 length: 13 residues. Trimming removed 4 bases from V and 4 bases from J, with 10 bases in between. The CDR3 bases are TGTGCCAGCAGCCTGAGTTCCTCCACTGAAGCTTTCTTT. It specifies CASSLSSSTEAFF.

The chain links TRBV9 to TRBJ2-3; 10 bases agree with TRBD2. Germline loops: CDR1 SGDLS, CDR2 YYNGEE. The V segment lost 0 bases and the J segment 2 bases; nucleotides outside the gene matches: 6. The CDR3 totals 17 residues. CDR3 in amino acids: CASSVDPSGGLTDTQYF. CDR3 in DNA: TGTGCCAGCAGCGTAGACCCTAGCGGGGGCCTCACAGATACGCAGTATTTT. Looking up the rest from reference TRBV9 and TRBJ2-3 gives the full variable domain: DSGVTQTPKHLITATGQRVTLRCSPRSGDLSVYWYQQSLDQGLQFLIQYYNGEERAKGNILERFSAQQFPDLHSELNLSSLELGDSALYFCASSVDPSGGLTDTQYFGPGTRLTVL.

This clone was observed once. The V call is TRBV5-1, the J call TRBJ2-2, with 8 positions matching TRBD1. The germline V gene encodes CDR1 SGHRS and CDR2 YFSETQ. V shed 3 bases and J 4 bases; nucleotides not matched to a gene: 5. The CDR3 is 15 residues long. CDR3 coding DNA: TGCGCCAGCAGCTACGGACAGGGTGGCACCGGGGAGCTGTTTTTT. Translation: CASSYGQGGTGELFF.

This sequence joins TRBV10-1 and TRBJ1-1; 9 bases are shared with TRBD1. Germline trimming cut 5 bases from V and 5 bases from J; bases unmatched to any gene: 3. This CDR3 has 13 amino acids. The germline gives CDR1 WNHNN, CDR2 SYGVQD (reference sequence). Here the CDR3 DNA reads TGCGCCAGCAGTACAGGGGGCAGGACTGAAGCTTTCTTT. Residues: CASSTGGRTEAFF.

This clone has only a few counts. V and J are TRBV5-1 and TRBJ2-1; D unclear. This CDR3 is built from 15 residues. Germline CDR1 SGHRS, CDR2 YFSETQ. Trimming stripped 4 bases from V and 0 bases from J, with 11 bases between. In DNA, the CDR3 is TGCGCCAGCAGCGATGCGGTTAGCTCCTACAATGAGCAGTTCTTC. Its protein product is CASSDAVSSYNEQFF.

The chain uses TRBV2 and TRBJ1-5; 7 bases fit TRBD1. V lost 4 bases to trimming and J lost 9 bases; unmatched junction nucleotides: 6. Germline CDR1 SNHLY, CDR2 FYNNEI. The length of the CDR3 is 13 residues. In DNA form, the CDR3 reads TGTGCCAGCAGTGGACAGGGAACACCGCCCCAGCATTTT. It is translated as CASSGQGTPPQHF.

This chain uses TRBV6-1 with TRBJ1-2, with D hard to call. This CDR3 region has 15 residues. Germline assignment: CDR1 MNHNS and CDR2 SASEGT. The V end was cut by 1 base, the J end by 1 base, with 10 bases between. As DNA, the CDR3 is TGTGCCAGCAGTGAAGGGGCTACATATAACTATGGCTACACCTTC. Encoded protein: CASSEGATYNYGYTF.

This sequence joins TRBV7-9 and TRBJ1-3; 8 nucleotides line up with TRBD1. Germline loops: CDR1 SEHNR, CDR2 FQNEAQ (reference sequence). With 5 bases clipped from V and 2 bases from J, the junction kept 5 bases outside the gene matches. The CDR3 length is 15 residues. The CDR3 sequence: CASSPRTGTGNTIYF. The DNA for the CDR3 is TGTGCCAGCAGCCCCAGGACAGGGACTGGAAACACCATATATTTT. The full variable domain, with the rest looked up from reference TRBV7-9 and TRBJ1-3, is DTGVSQNPRHKITKRGQNVTFRCDPISEHNRLYWYRQTLGQGPEFLTYFQNEAQLEKSRLLSDRFSAERPKGSFSTLEIQRTEQGDSAMYLCASSPRTGTGNTIYFGEGSWLTVV.

This sequence joins TRBV19 and TRBJ1-1; 9 bases align to TRBD1. Germline CDR1 reads LNHDA; CDR2 reads SQIVND (reference sequence). The CDR3 consists of 16 residues. V gave up 3 bases and J gave up 2 bases; unmatched junction bases: 7. The CDR3 loop reads CASSMGDRVVNTEAFF. DNA for the CDR3: TGTGCCAGTAGTATGGGGGACAGGGTAGTAAACACTGAAGCTTTCTTT.

The chain employs TRBV4-3 and TRBJ2-1; the D gene is possibly TRBD2 (5 bases). Germline CDR1 LGHNA, CDR2 YSLEER. The V and J ends lost 0 bases and 3 bases respectively, with 9 bases between them. This CDR3 has 15 residues. The CDR3 nucleotides read TGCGCCAGCAGCCAAGATTCTAGCCACTACAATGAGCAGTTCTTC. Its protein product is CASSQDSSHYNEQFF.